The 12 T cell receptor beta chains in this list originate from one sample, sequenced in a study of identical twins. TCRdb reanalysed the 5' RACE reads using MiXCR and keeps one entry per CDR3 protein. In the table there are some 590,000 distinct CDR3 sequences, more than 9% of which are singletons. This sample was also put to use in a study of yellow fever vaccine responses in identical twins.

Specimen: PBMCs. The receptors come from a woman between 18 and 29 years old in good health.

The chain combines TRBV7-2 with TRBJ1-1; D not resolved. The germline gives CDR1 SGHTA, CDR2 FQGNSA. The CDR3 consists of 17 residues. Trimming shortened V by 3 bases and J by 3 bases, and 20 bases separated the two germline ends. For the CDR3, the DNA is TGTGCCAGCAGCTTCCCCCGAGCTGGGGAGCGCGACACTGAAGCTTTCTTT. This gives the protein CASSFPRAGERDTEAFF.

The chain joins TRBV24-1 to TRBJ2-2, with 7 bases identical to TRBD1. V lost 3 bases, J lost 2 bases, and 5 bases stayed unmatched. This CDR3 is built from 16 residues. CDR1 is KGHDR, CDR2 SFDVKD, per germline. The CDR3 here is CATSDRTGINTGELFF. CDR3 bases: TGTGCCACCAGTGATCGGACAGGAATAAACACCGGGGAGCTGTTTTTT.

This chain links TRBV27 with TRBJ2-1; 8 positions agree with TRBD2. The CDR3 has 15 residues. With V trimmed by 3 bases and J by 3 bases, 4 bases remained unmatched. CDR1 is MNHEY and CDR2 is SMNVEV in the germline V gene (reference sequence). The CDR3 loop is CASSFRGLGYNEQFF. CDR3 nucleotide sequence: TGTGCCAGCAGTTTTCGGGGACTAGGCTACAATGAGCAGTTCTTC.

This clonotype was detected a few times. The genes are TRBV6-1 and TRBJ2-7; maybe TRBD2 (5 bases). The V gene lost 6 bases and the J gene lost 0 bases, with 12 bases spanning the gap. The CDR3 length is 14 residues. The germline gives CDR1 MNHNS, CDR2 SASEGT. The CDR3 protein is CASRSTGSSYEQYF. The CDR3, as DNA: TGTGCCAGCAGGTCGACGGGAAGCTCCTACGAGCAGTACTTC.

This sequence joins TRBV29-1 and TRBJ2-2; no clear D gene. Germline CDR1 is SQVTM and CDR2 is ANQGSEA. Trimming took 0 bases from V and 7 from J, leaving 3 bases between them. This CDR3 contains 11 residues. For the CDR3, the DNA is TGCAGCGTTGAAGATCTCGGGGAGCTGTTTTTT. Encoded protein: CSVEDLGELFF.

The V gene is TRBV7-2, the J gene TRBJ2-3; D may be TRBD2 (6 bases). This CDR3 is 15 amino acids long. The V gene's germline CDR1 is SGHTA and CDR2 FQGNSA. The V end was cut by 0 bases, the J end by 1 base, with 8 bases between. CDR3 coding DNA: TGTGCCAGCAGCTTAGCTGCGGGGCGCACAGATACGCAGTATTTT. Amino acids: CASSLAAGRTDTQYF.

This clonotype was observed a handful of times. The chain carries TRBV4-2 and TRBJ2-7; tentative D call: TRBD1 (6 bases). CDR1 and CDR2 from the germline V gene are LGHNA and YNFKEQ. Trimming left V 0 bases short and J 5 bases short, with 14 bases between. This CDR3 spans 15 amino acids. The CDR3 DNA sequence: TGTGCCAGCAGCCAAGAAATAGACAGGCCTAACGAGCAGTACTTC. It encodes CASSQEIDRPNEQYF.

About this clonotype: This sequence may be a read error, since a much larger clone differs from it by one base. The CDR3 DNA sequence: TGTGCCAGCAGCTTAATAATCCGGATAGAGCGTCGCACCGGGGAGCTGTTTTTT. It codes for CASSLIIRIERRTGELFF. The chain joins TRBV7-6 to TRBJ2-2; D gene unclear. In germline, CDR1 is SGHVS, CDR2 FNYEAQ. V lost 2 bases and J lost 4, with 20 bases in between. This CDR3 is 18 amino acids long.

This chain links TRBV7-9 with TRBJ1-1; 9 bases map to TRBD1. J gave up 0 bases and V 4 bases, and 6 bases lay outside the gene matches. Germline V lookup: CDR1 SEHNR, CDR2 FQNEAQ (reference sequence). The CDR3 loop spans 16 amino acids. The CDR3 DNA is TGTGCCAGCAGCTACCCGGGACAGGGAATGAACACTGAAGCTTTCTTT. This sequence encodes CASSYPGQGMNTEAFF.

The CDR3 nucleotides are TGTGCCAGCAGAAGGGACGGGACCCGTAACGGTGAGCAGTTCTTC. Protein product: CASRRDGTRNGEQFF. The chain has TRBV6-2 or TRBV6-3 and TRBJ2-1; either TRBD1 or TRBD2 may fit D (5 bases each). The V and J ends lost 6 bases and 9 bases respectively, with 21 bases between them. CDR1 is MNHEY, CDR2 SVGEGT, per germline. The CDR3 length is 15 residues.

In this sample, this clonotype turned up many times. This sequence joins TRBV27 and TRBJ1-1; D possibly corresponds to TRBD1 (5 bases). V was pared by 5 bases and J by 6 bases, with 16 bases between. CDR3 size: 14 residues. The germline CDR1 and CDR2 sequences are MNHEY and SMNVEV (reference sequence). The CDR3 region has the DNA TGTGCCAGCAGTCCGGGGCTTATAGGCGCTGAAGCTTTCTTT. Translating gives CASSPGLIGAEAFF.

This clonotype was detected only a few times. The chain combines TRBV6-1 with TRBJ2-7, with 12 bases aligning to TRBD2. With 6 bases clipped from V and 3 bases from J, the junction kept 12 bases outside the gene matches. Germline lookup yields CDR1 MNHNS and CDR2 SASEGT. The CDR3 loop spans 17 amino acids. As DNA, the CDR3 is TGTGCCAGCAGGACCTTGACTAGCGGGAGCGGGGGCTACGAGCAGTACTTC. Translated, it gives CASRTLTSGSGGYEQYF.